These T cell receptor beta chains were read from a single sample in a study of blood T cell repertoires in COVID-19. The data were produced by immunoSEQ multiplex PCR, yet TCRdb's version contains in-frame clones alone and is incomplete. Of 250,000 or so clones in the sample, 75% to 90% were seen once. Material: PBMCs or T cells enriched from blood (not recorded which). Receptors were obtained from a man aged 50 to 59 who had been exposed to COVID-19. The CDR3 runs from the conserved cysteine through the conserved F or W. D genes are given only for firm matches. Clone size is shown for a subset of rows, as once, few, many or a class of expanded clone.

abundance: -
d_gene: -
v_gene: TRBV15
j_gene: TRBJ1-2
CDR3aa: CATSRDTPKFYGYTF
CDR3nt: TGTGCCACCAGCAGAGATACTCCGAAGTTTTATGGCTACACCTTC

abundance: -
d_gene: -
v_gene: TRBV5-1
j_gene: TRBJ1-3
CDR3aa: CASSSIGGRGGNTIYF
CDR3nt: TGCGCCAGCAGCTCCATCGGCGGAAGGGGAGGAAACACCATATATTTT

abundance: once
d_gene: TRBD2
v_gene: TRBV4-1
j_gene: TRBJ2-2
CDR3aa: CASSQGLAGVYTGELFF
CDR3nt: TGCGCCAGCAGCCAAGGACTAGCGGGAGTATACACCGGGGAGCTGTTTTTT

abundance: -
d_gene: TRBD1
v_gene: TRBV5-1
j_gene: TRBJ1-2
CDR3aa: CASSFVVSGTGYGYTF
CDR3nt: TGCGCCAGCAGCTTTGTTGTTTCGGGGACAGGGTATGGCTACACCTTC

abundance: -
d_gene: -
v_gene: TRBV21-1
j_gene: TRBJ2-5
CDR3aa: CASSKVSGRVPQTQYF
CDR3nt: TGTGCCAGCAGCAAAGTTAGCGGGAGGGTTCCCCAGACCCAGTACTTC

abundance: -
d_gene: -
v_gene: TRBV7-3
j_gene: TRBJ1-1
CDR3aa: CASSLLVGVGRVSDEAFF
CDR3nt: TGTGCCAGCAGCTTATTGGTCGGGGTGGGTCGAGTTTCGGATGAAGCTTTCTTT

abundance: -
d_gene: -
v_gene: TRBV27
j_gene: TRBJ2-1
CDR3aa: CASSKRGTISYNEQFF
CDR3nt: TGTGCCAGCTCGAAACGGGGGACGATCTCCTACAATGAGCAGTTCTTC

abundance: -
d_gene: -
v_gene: TRBV6-4
j_gene: TRBJ2-1
CDR3aa: CASSDTGLSNEQFF
CDR3nt: TGTGCCAGCAGTGACACAGGATTGAGCAATGAGCAGTTCTTC

abundance: -
d_gene: -
v_gene: TRBV28
j_gene: TRBJ2-5
CDR3aa: CASSGRRSGWGETQYF
CDR3nt: TGTGCCAGCAGTGGGCGGAGATCAGGGTGGGGAGAGACCCAGTACTTC

abundance: -
d_gene: TRBD1
v_gene: TRBV27
j_gene: TRBJ1-1
CDR3aa: CASSFLPGQQNTEAFF
CDR3nt: TGTGCCAGCAGTTTCCTCCCGGGACAGCAGAACACTGAAGCTTTCTTT

abundance: -
d_gene: -
v_gene: TRBV5-8
j_gene: TRBJ1-6
CDR3aa: CASSTASYNSPLHF
CDR3nt: TGTGCCAGCAGCACTGCCTCCTATAATTCACCCCTCCACTTT

abundance: -
d_gene: TRBD1
v_gene: TRBV29-1
j_gene: TRBJ1-2
CDR3aa: CSAWTGHGGYTF
CDR3nt: TGCAGCGCCTGGACAGGCCACGGGGGCTACACCTTC

abundance: -
d_gene: -
v_gene: TRBV28
j_gene: TRBJ1-2
CDR3aa: CASSLAGRYYGYTF
CDR3nt: TGTGCCAGCAGTTTAGCGGGGAGGTACTATGGCTACACCTTC

abundance: -
d_gene: -
v_gene: TRBV5-4
j_gene: TRBJ2-7
CDR3aa: CASTEGASSYEQYF
CDR3nt: TGTGCCAGCACCGAGGGCGCGAGCTCCTACGAGCAGTACTTC

abundance: -
d_gene: -
v_gene: TRBV27
j_gene: TRBJ1-1
CDR3aa: CASSFLWGVNTEAFF
CDR3nt: TGTGCCAGCAGTTTTCTTTGGGGGGTGAACACTGAAGCTTTCTTT

abundance: -
d_gene: -
v_gene: TRBV2
j_gene: TRBJ1-1
CDR3aa: CASSENRVEAFF
CDR3nt: TGTGCCAGCAGCGAAAACAGGGTCGAAGCTTTCTTT

abundance: -
d_gene: TRBD1
v_gene: TRBV5-1
j_gene: TRBJ2-2
CDR3aa: CASSAGQGATRNTGELFF
CDR3nt: TGCGCCAGCAGCGCGGGACAGGGGGCGACTCGGAACACCGGGGAGCTGTTTTTT

abundance: -
d_gene: -
v_gene: TRBV18
j_gene: TRBJ1-3
CDR3aa: CASSPGGHSGNTIYF
CDR3nt: TGTGCCAGCTCACCTGGGGGACACTCTGGAAACACCATATATTTT

abundance: -
d_gene: -
v_gene: TRBV5-4
j_gene: TRBJ2-1
CDR3aa: CASSSGGVSSYNEQFF
CDR3nt: TGTGCCAGCAGTAGTGGCGGGGTAAGCTCCTACAATGAGCAGTTCTTC

abundance: -
d_gene: TRBD1
v_gene: TRBV25-1
j_gene: TRBJ2-1
CDR3aa: CASSAGQGLRSSYNEQFF
CDR3nt: TGTGCCAGCAGTGCGGGACAGGGCCTTCGGAGCTCCTACAATGAGCAGTTCTTC

abundance: -
d_gene: -
v_gene: TRBV3-1/TRBV3-2
j_gene: TRBJ1-2
CDR3aa: CASSQEYSSGYTF
CDR3nt: TGTGCCAGCAGCCAAGAGTACAGTTCCGGCTACACCTTC

abundance: -
d_gene: -
v_gene: TRBV12-3/TRBV12-4
j_gene: TRBJ1-2
CDR3aa: CASSFNSRYGYTF
CDR3nt: TGTGCCAGCAGTTTTAACAGTCGTTATGGCTACACCTTC

abundance: -
d_gene: -
v_gene: TRBV11-3
j_gene: TRBJ1-1
CDR3aa: CASSLEFGLGTEAFF
CDR3nt: TGTGCCAGCAGCTTAGAGTTTGGGCTTGGAACTGAAGCTTTCTTT

abundance: -
d_gene: TRBD1
v_gene: TRBV28
j_gene: TRBJ1-5
CDR3aa: CASSFPGGYSQPQHF
CDR3nt: TGTGCCAGCAGTTTCCCAGGGGGCTACAGTCAGCCCCAGCATTTT

abundance: -
d_gene: TRBD1
v_gene: TRBV5-1
j_gene: TRBJ1-2
CDR3aa: CASSLQGAGYTF
CDR3nt: TGCGCCAGCAGCTTACAGGGGGCTGGCTACACCTTC

abundance: -
d_gene: TRBD1
v_gene: TRBV13
j_gene: TRBJ1-2
CDR3aa: CASSSGTDNYGYTF
CDR3nt: TGTGCCAGCAGCTCCGGGACAGATAACTATGGCTACACCTTC

abundance: once
d_gene: -
v_gene: TRBV28
j_gene: TRBJ1-3
CDR3aa: CASSLPSRSGNTIYF
CDR3nt: TGTGCCAGCAGCCTCCCGAGCCGCTCTGGAAACACCATATATTTT